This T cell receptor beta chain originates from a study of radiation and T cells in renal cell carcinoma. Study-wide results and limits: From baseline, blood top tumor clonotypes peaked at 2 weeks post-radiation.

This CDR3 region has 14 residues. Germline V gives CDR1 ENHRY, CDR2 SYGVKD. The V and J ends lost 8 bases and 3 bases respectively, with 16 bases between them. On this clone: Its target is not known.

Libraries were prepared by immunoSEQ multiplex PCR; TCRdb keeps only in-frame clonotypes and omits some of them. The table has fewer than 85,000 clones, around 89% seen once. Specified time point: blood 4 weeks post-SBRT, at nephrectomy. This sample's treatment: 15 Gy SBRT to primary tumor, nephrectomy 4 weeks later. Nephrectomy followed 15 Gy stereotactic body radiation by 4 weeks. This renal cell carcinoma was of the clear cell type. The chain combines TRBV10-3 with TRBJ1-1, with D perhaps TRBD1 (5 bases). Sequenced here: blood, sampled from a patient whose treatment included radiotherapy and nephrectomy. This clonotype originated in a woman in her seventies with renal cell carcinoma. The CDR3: CAIGRSGLDTEAFF. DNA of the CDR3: TGTGCCATCGGGAGGTCAGGGCTTGACACTGAAGCTTTCTTT.